The 9 T cell receptor beta chains below all came from one sample that was sequenced in a study of T cell responses to AZD1222 COVID-19 vaccine. The data were produced by immunoSEQ multiplex PCR, yet TCRdb's version contains in-frame clones alone and is incomplete. Of 120,000 or so clones in the sample, less than 95% were seen once. Sequenced material: peripheral blood, taken on day 0 of AZD1222 vaccination. These receptor sequences come from an adult in good health.

V is TRBV11-2 and J is TRBJ1-3; 8 bases fit TRBD1. Trimming at V came to 1 base and at J to 4 bases, leaving 3 bases not matched to a gene. Germline-derived CDR1 and CDR2 are SGHAT and FQNNGV. This CDR3 comprises 15 residues. CDR3 protein: CASSLGQGYGNTIYF. The CDR3 coding sequence is TGTGCCAGCAGCTTAGGACAGGGGTACGGAAACACCATATATTTT.

The chain has TRBV2 and TRBJ2-1; D ambiguous. Trimming shortened V by 4 bases and J by 4 bases, and 2 bases separated the two germline ends. The CDR3 contains 11 residues. The V gene's germline CDR1 is SNHLY and CDR2 FYNNEI. CDR3 region: CASSGYNEQFF. CDR3 DNA sequence: TGTGCCAGCAGTGGGTACAATGAGCAGTTCTTC.

The sample holds a few counts of this clone. The V call is TRBV4-3, the J call TRBJ2-2, with no clear D. Germline CDR1 is LGHNA and CDR2 is YSLEER. The CDR3 totals 16 residues. The ends were cut back, 1 base at V and 1 base at J, with 10 bases in the middle. The CDR3 is CASSQGVARNTGELFF. DNA for the CDR3: TGCGCCAGCAGCCAAGGAGTCGCCAGGAACACCGGGGAGCTGTTTTTT.

This rearrangement joins TRBV3-1 (or the pseudogene TRBV3-2) to TRBJ2-1, with 9 bases lining up with TRBD2. Germline V gene lookup returns CDR1 LGHDT and CDR2 YNNKEL (reference sequence). CDR3 length equals 16 residues. V lost 4 bases to trimming and J lost 2 bases; unmatched junction nucleotides: 6. The CDR3 DNA reads TGTGCCAGCAGCCGCATAGCGGGAGAAACCTACAATGAGCAGTTCTTC. This codes for CASSRIAGETYNEQFF.

V is TRBV19 and J is TRBJ2-1; 11 bases align to TRBD2. Per the germline V gene, CDR1 is LNHDA and CDR2 is SQIVND (reference sequence). V gave up 7 bases and J gave up 7 bases; unmatched junction bases: 6. This CDR3 region has 14 residues. CDR3 DNA sequence: TGTGCCAGTACCACTAGCGGGAGTCTGAATGAGCAGTTCTTC. Translation: CASTTSGSLNEQFF.

Concerning this clone: Other DNA sequences in the same sample also yield this CDR3. This sequence joins TRBV28 and TRBJ1-2, with 9 bases identical to TRBD1. The CDR3 totals 14 residues. Germline V lookup: CDR1 MDHEN, CDR2 SYDVKM. V lost 6 bases and J lost 5; bases outside the gene matches: 7. CDR3: CASRPPGQGYGYTF. In nucleotides, the CDR3 is TGTGCCAGCAGACCTCCGGGACAGGGATATGGCTACACCTTC.

The chain recombines TRBV5-1 with TRBJ2-1, with D unclear. CDR3 length: 16 residues. In germline, CDR1 is SGHRS, CDR2 YFSETQ. Trimming shortened V by 3 bases and J by 0 bases, and 13 bases separated the two germline ends. CDR3 sequence reads: CASSYRQPSSYNEQFF. The CDR3, as DNA: TGCGCCAGCAGCTACCGCCAACCGAGCTCCTACAATGAGCAGTTCTTC.

V gene TRBV11-2 combines with J gene TRBJ2-3, with 7 bases lining up with TRBD2. Germline V gene data show CDR1 as SGHAT and CDR2 as FQNNGV. V gave up 7 bases and J gave up 4 bases; unmatched junction bases: 5. The CDR3 length is 13 residues. CDR3 nucleotide sequence: TGTGCCAGCATAATGGCGGGAGCAGATACGCAGTATTTT. This sequence encodes CASIMAGADTQYF.

This chain uses TRBV19 with TRBJ1-2; D is ambiguous. The CDR3 runs to 13 residues. The germline V gene has CDR1 LNHDA and CDR2 SQIVND (reference sequence). V lost 4 bases to trimming and J lost 2 bases, with 8 bases between them. The CDR3 protein is CASSNGNNYGYTF. In DNA, the CDR3 is TGTGCCAGTAGTAATGGGAACAACTATGGCTACACCTTC.